A selection of T cell receptor beta chains follows, all from one sample in a study of blood T cell repertoires in COVID-19. Repertoires were generated with immunoSEQ multiplex PCR, while TCRdb's copy carries only in-frame clones and drops some. The sample yields about 68,000 clones, around nine tenths seen once. Source material: peripheral blood. The receptor set was obtained from a human donor in a cohort sampled during active COVID-19. The CDR3 runs from the conserved cysteine through the conserved F or W. The D gene is left open where the match is weak. Clone size is shown for a subset of rows, as once, few, many or a class of expanded clone.

j_call,v_call,clone_size,d_call,cdr3_length,cdr3_nt,cdr3_aa
TRBJ2-3,TRBV7-2,NA,TRBD2,16,TGTGCCAGCAGCTTCCGACTAGCGGGAAGCACAGATACGCAGTATTTT,CASSFRLAGSTDTQYF
TRBJ2-5,TRBV3-1/TRBV3-2,NA,NA,14,TGTGCCAGCAGCCAAGATACAAGCGGGGAGACCCAGTACTTC,CASSQDTSGETQYF
TRBJ1-1,TRBV3-1/TRBV3-2,NA,NA,14,TGTGCCAGCATCCAGGTAGGGGTTCGGACTGAAGCTTTCTTT,CASIQVGVRTEAFF
TRBJ1-1,TRBV7-9,NA,NA,14,TGTGCCAGCAGCGTGGGGCACGTGAACACTGAAGCTTTCTTT,CASSVGHVNTEAFF
TRBJ1-4,TRBV12-5,NA,TRBD1,14,TGTGCTAGTGGCAGGGGGTTGGTTAATGAAAAACTGTTTTTT,CASGRGLVNEKLFF
TRBJ2-1,TRBV18,NA,TRBD2,15,TGTGCCAGCTCACCAGTTAGCGGGAGGGCCATTGAGCAGTTCTTC,CASSPVSGRAIEQFF
TRBJ2-7,TRBV6-5,NA,TRBD1,13,TGTGCCAGCAGTAGGACAGGGGGCCACGAGCAGTACTTC,CASSRTGGHEQYF
TRBJ1-5,TRBV28,NA,NA,14,TGTGCCAGCAGTATCGACAGGTCTCAACGGCCCCAGCATTTT,CASSIDRSQRPQHF
TRBJ2-1,TRBV4-1,medium-sized,NA,13,TGCGCCAGCAGCCCTGCTCTAGCGAATGAGCAGTTCTTC,CASSPALANEQFF
TRBJ2-7,TRBV18,NA,TRBD2,17,TGTGCCAGCTCACCGAAGCCGACTAGCAAGAGGGTGGGCGAGCAGTACTTC,CASSPKPTSKRVGEQYF
TRBJ1-5,TRBV19,few,NA,14,TGTGCCAGTAGTAGGAGGGGTGAGGAACAGCCCCAGCATTTT,CASSRRGEEQPQHF